This T cell receptor beta chain appears in the sequencing data of a study of blood T cells in healthy people across ages. Notes on the study in general: Diversity estimated from one million T cells was considered an underestimate.

A sample-barcoded 5' primer and a J-beta primer mix were used in a second PCR of roughly 7 to 11 cycles. In TCRdb, the 5' RACE reads were re-called with MiXCR into one record per CDR3 protein. The repertoire holds 900,000 to 950,000 distinct CDR3 sequences, with 25% to 30% as singletons. The CDR3 is 14 amino acids. Trimming took off 0 bases at V and 2 bases at J, with 8 bases between the two ends. Per germline, CDR1 SGDLS and CDR2 YYNGEE. In the case of this clonotype: Its target is unknown.

A further study also used this sample, focusing on T cells of mothers and their children. Per that paper: RNA was extracted, and all of it went into cDNA synthesis at roughly 1.6 ug per 15 ul.

The source of this sequence is a woman in her thirties or forties in good health. Sequenced: blood. The J gene is TRBJ2-5, the V gene TRBV9; unclear D gene. CDR3 sequence: CASSVGNNQETQYF. In DNA form, the CDR3 reads TGTGCCAGCAGCGTAGGTAATAATCAAGAGACCCAGTACTTC.